The T cell receptor beta chain described here comes from a study of blood T cell repertoires in COVID-19. Clones were sequenced by immunoSEQ multiplex PCR, and TCRdb holds only the in-frame ones, with some missing. This repertoire shows around 320,000 clones, 70% to 90% found once; its top ten account for around 7.2%. The CDR3 loop spans 16 amino acids. The germline V gene has CDR1 SGHKS and CDR2 YYEKEE (reference sequence). V gave up 5 bases and J gave up 3 bases, with 18 bases separating them. Sequences were obtained from peripheral blood. The receptor comes from a human donor in a cohort sampled during active COVID-19. This chain uses TRBV5-5 with TRBJ2-1; a weak D match, TRBD1 (5 bases). CDR3 protein: CASRNLGAERYNEQFF. CDR3 nucleotides: TGTGCCAGCAGGAACCTTGGGGCCGAACGCTACAATGAGCAGTTCTTC.